This T cell receptor (beta chain) stems from a study of vaccination effects on CD4 cells after COVID-19. General study findings and limits: Whether induced by infection or by vaccine, clones showed marked clonal contraction late after vaccination. Researchers report that only 1 of 255 vaccine-induced clones in healthy vaccinees cross-reacted with common cold coronaviruses.

V gave up 0 bases and J gave up 12 bases, with 19 bases separating them. Germline V CDR1 and CDR2: SGHRS, YFSETQ. The CDR3 runs to 15 residues. Concerning this clone itself: What it binds is unknown.

Sequencing in the ViraFEST assay came after antigen-specific CD4+ T cells had been expanded with viral peptide pools, which were used to stimulate PBMC. Isolation of CD4+ T cells took place after 10 to 11 days of culture. In the vaccine recipients, nucleocapsid antibodies were negative and there was no prior SARS-CoV-2 infection. Roughly 1.8 million PBMC per well received approximately 10 IU/ml IL-2 and around 11 ug/ml peptides in culture. IL-2 medium was substituted for half the medium on days 3 and 7. The table came from immunoSEQ multiplex PCR; TCRdb's copy has only in-frame clones and leaves some out. The table shows 62,000 or so clones, with about four fifths occurring only once.

The rearrangement uses TRBV5-1 and TRBJ2-1; D could derive from TRBD1 or TRBD2 (5 bases each). Material: CD4+ T cells from PBMCs cultured with SARS-CoV-2 spike peptides, obtained before COVID-19 vaccination. The source is a human donor who received a COVID-19 vaccine. CDR3 region: CASSLGGTLYGGQFF. Written as DNA, the CDR3 is TGCGCCAGCAGCTTGGGTGGGACCCTCTATGGGGGGCAGTTCTTC.